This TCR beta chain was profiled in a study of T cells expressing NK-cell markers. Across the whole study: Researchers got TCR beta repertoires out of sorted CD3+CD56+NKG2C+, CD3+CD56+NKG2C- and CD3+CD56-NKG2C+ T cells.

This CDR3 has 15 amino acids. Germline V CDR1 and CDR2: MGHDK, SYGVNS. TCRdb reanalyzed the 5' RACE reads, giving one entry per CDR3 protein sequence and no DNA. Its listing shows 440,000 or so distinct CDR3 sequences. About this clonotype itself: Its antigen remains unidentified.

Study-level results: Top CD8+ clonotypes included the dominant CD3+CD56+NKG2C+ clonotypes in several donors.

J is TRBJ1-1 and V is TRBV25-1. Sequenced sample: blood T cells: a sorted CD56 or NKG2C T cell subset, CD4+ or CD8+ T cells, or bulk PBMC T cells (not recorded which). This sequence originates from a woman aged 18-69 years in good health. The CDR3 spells CASSELSRRNTEAFF.